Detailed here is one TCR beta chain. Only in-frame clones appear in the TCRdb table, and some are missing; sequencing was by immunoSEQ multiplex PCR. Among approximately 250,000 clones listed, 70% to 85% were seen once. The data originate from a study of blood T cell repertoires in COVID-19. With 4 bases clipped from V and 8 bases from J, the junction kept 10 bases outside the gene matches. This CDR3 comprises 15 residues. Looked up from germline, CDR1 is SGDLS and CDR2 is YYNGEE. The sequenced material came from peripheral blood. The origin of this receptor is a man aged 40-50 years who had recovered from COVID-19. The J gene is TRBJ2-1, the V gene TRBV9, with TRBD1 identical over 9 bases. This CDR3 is CASSTGTGHFDEQFF. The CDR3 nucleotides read TGTGCCAGCAGCACCGGGACAGGGCATTTCGATGAGCAGTTCTTC.